One sample yielded the 7 T cell receptor beta chains listed below, sequenced in a study of cytomegalovirus exposure and HLA in healthy donors. It was with 60 Vbeta and 13 Jbeta primers that the PCR ran. Repertoires were generated with immunoSEQ multiplex PCR, while TCRdb's copy carries only in-frame clones and drops some. The table lists under 100,000 clones. The sequenced sample consisted of PBMCs. The receptors derive from a man under 40 in good health and CMV-seronegative.

The rearrangement links TRBV5-1 to TRBJ1-3; 9 positions agree with TRBD1. This CDR3 contains 16 residues. Germline trimming cut 0 bases from V and 4 bases from J; bases unmatched to any gene: 5. The germline V gene encodes CDR1 SGHRS and CDR2 YFSETQ. The CDR3 loop reads CASSLEWTGVGNTIYF. Here the CDR3 DNA reads TGCGCCAGCAGCTTGGAATGGACAGGGGTAGGAAACACCATATATTTT.

The chain carries TRBV2 and TRBJ1-2; 7 positions agree with TRBD1. V lost 0 bases, J lost 7 bases, and 5 bases stayed unmatched. This CDR3 comprises 14 residues. Germline assignment: CDR1 SNHLY and CDR2 FYNNEI. The CDR3 is CASSEALTGIGYTF. DNA for the CDR3: TGTGCCAGCAGTGAAGCCTTGACAGGGATTGGCTACACCTTC.

The chain links TRBV9 to TRBJ2-3, with 7 bases aligning to TRBD2. V lost 0 bases, J lost 5 bases, and 21 bases stayed unmatched. The germline V gene has CDR1 SGDLS and CDR2 YYNGEE. This CDR3 comprises 20 residues. CDR3 sequence reads: CASSVVWAGEGPPHLDTQYF. CDR3 coding DNA: TGTGCCAGCAGCGTAGTTTGGGCGGGAGAGGGCCCTCCCCACCTAGATACGCAGTATTTT.

V usage is TRBV5-5 and J usage is TRBJ1-2, with D unresolved. CDR3 size: 13 residues. In germline, CDR1 is SGHKS, CDR2 YYEKEE (reference sequence). Trimming took off 2 bases at V and 4 bases at J, with 9 bases between the two ends. The DNA for the CDR3 is TGTGCCAGCAGCTTAGCAAGAGGCTATGGCTACACCTTC. Translating gives CASSLARGYGYTF.

V and J are TRBV5-1 and TRBJ2-1; the D is unclear. The CDR3 is 13 amino acids. Trimming cost V 5 bases and J 6 bases, with 12 bases left between them. The germline V gene has CDR1 SGHRS and CDR2 YFSETQ. This CDR3 is CASSAGSFNEQFF. Here the CDR3 DNA reads TGCGCCAGCAGTGCTGGCTCTTTCAATGAGCAGTTCTTC.

The rearrangement joins TRBV4-1 to TRBJ2-2, with D tentatively TRBD2 (6 bases). From germline, CDR1 is MGHRA and CDR2 YSYEKL. Trimming removed 3 bases from V and 4 bases from J, with 12 bases in between. This CDR3 has 15 amino acids. DNA of the CDR3: TGCGCCAGCAGCCATGGACCCGGGGGCACCGGGGAGCTGTTTTTT. The encoded protein is CASSHGPGGTGELFF.

The chain recombines TRBV6-5 with TRBJ2-7; possible D gene TRBD2, 6 bases. Trimming left V 4 bases short and J 3 bases short, with 16 bases between. The germline V gene encodes CDR1 MNHEY and CDR2 SVGAGI. The CDR3 is made up of 15 amino acids. The CDR3 loop reads CASSFLPRGNYEQYF. CDR3 DNA sequence: TGTGCCAGCAGTTTCCTCCCCCGGGGGAACTACGAGCAGTACTTC.